One sample yielded the 13 T cell receptor beta chains listed below, sequenced in a study of CD8+CD57+ T cells in acquired aplastic anemia. Both TCR beta VDJ combination and CDR3 sequence profiling were carried out. Genomic DNA was the template for this profiling. TCRdb used MiXCR to reprocess the reads, holding one entry per CDR3 protein. There are about 180,000 distinct CDR3 sequences in the sample; roughly 63% occur only once, and about 44% lies in the top ten. Patients sequenced had flow cytometry evidence of CD8+CD57+ cell expansion. Source material: sorted CD4+, CD8+, or CD8+CD57+ T cells (not recorded which) from PBMCs. These receptor sequences come from a human donor with aplastic anemia.

There are many counts of this clonotype. V is TRBV7-8 and J is TRBJ2-3; D may correspond to TRBD1 or TRBD2 (6 bases each). The V end lost 3 bases, the J end lost 2 bases, and 15 bases lay between the germline ends. The CDR3 is 16 residues long. Looked up from germline, CDR1 is SGHVS and CDR2 is FQNEAQ. CDR3 DNA: TGTGCCAGCAGCTTTTTGGGGGGCATCATCACAGATACGCAGTATTTT. Its translation: CASSFLGGIITDTQYF.

The chain is built from TRBV15 and TRBJ2-7, with a weak D call TRBD2 (6 bases). This CDR3 is built from 13 residues. CDR1 and CDR2 from the germline V gene are LNHNV and YYDKDF (reference sequence). Trimming took 5 bases from V and 3 from J, leaving 11 bases between them. The CDR3 DNA reads TGTGCCACCAGCGGGAGGACGGGCTACGAGCAGTACTTC. Its protein product is CATSGRTGYEQYF.

The V call is TRBV7-9, the J call TRBJ2-2; tentatively, D is TRBD1 or TRBD2 (5 bases each). In germline, CDR1 is SEHNR, CDR2 FQNEAQ (reference sequence). CDR3 length: 15 amino acids. Trimming took off 2 bases at V and 4 bases at J, with 11 bases between the two ends. CDR3 sequence reads: CASSLLAGTTGELFF. The CDR3, as DNA: TGTGCCAGCAGCTTATTAGCAGGGACCACCGGGGAGCTGTTTTTT.

The chain has TRBV5-1 and TRBJ2-7; D is unclear. The CDR3 extends over 12 amino acids. V was shortened by 4 bases and J by 3 bases, with 8 bases between the two germline ends. Germline CDR1 SGHRS, CDR2 YFSETQ. DNA for the CDR3: TGCGCCAGCAGCCGAGAACTCTACGAGCAGTACTTC. Translated, it gives CASSRELYEQYF.

This clonotype was observed once. The chain employs TRBV7-9 and TRBJ2-7, with D uncertain. This CDR3 has 13 residues. Deletions cut 5 bases from V and 4 bases from J, with 12 bases between. CDR1 and CDR2 (germline): SEHNR, FQNEAQ (reference sequence). The CDR3 is CASSRDDGYEQYF. CDR3 in DNA: TGTGCCAGCAGCAGGGATGACGGGTACGAGCAGTACTTC.

This clonotype came up many times. The V call is TRBV20-1, the J call TRBJ1-5, with D perhaps TRBD1 (6 bases). CDR3 length: 15 residues. Trimming left V 3 bases short and J 2 bases short, with 14 bases between. In germline, CDR1 is DFQATT, CDR2 SNEGSKA (reference sequence). The CDR3 region has the DNA TGCAGTGCTAGCAGGACGACAGGCGGCAATCAGCCCCAGCATTTT. It translates to CSASRTTGGNQPQHF.

The chain carries TRBV9 and TRBJ2-7; D is perhaps TRBD1 (6 bases). CDR3 size: 11 residues. Per germline, CDR1 SGDLS and CDR2 YYNGEE. V lost 3 bases, J lost 6 bases, and 7 bases lay in between. The CDR3, as DNA: TGTGCCAGCAGCGCCAGGGGCGAGCAGTACTTC. It specifies CASSARGEQYF.

This clonotype was recorded many times. This sequence joins TRBV7-9 and TRBJ2-1, with D possibly being TRBD2 (6 bases). Germline values: CDR1 SEHNR, CDR2 FQNEAQ (reference sequence). The CDR3 totals 15 residues. Trimming pared 0 bases from V and 8 bases from J, leaving 14 bases between. The CDR3 DNA reads TGTGCCAGCAGCTTAGCAAGACCTAGCGTGCATGAGCAGTTCTTC. Protein sequence: CASSLARPSVHEQFF.

This sequence joins TRBV19 and TRBJ1-6; 10 bases map to TRBD1. V gave up 7 bases and J gave up 12 bases; unmatched junction bases: 9. CDR3 length equals 14 residues. Per the germline V gene, CDR1 is LNHDA and CDR2 is SQIVND (reference sequence). The CDR3 bases are TGTGCCAGTACCCTAAGGACAGGGGGTAAACCCCTCCACTTT. Translated, it gives CASTLRTGGKPLHF.

This chain connects TRBV20-1 to TRBJ2-3; TRBD2 matches 9 bases. The V and J ends lost 6 bases and 0 bases, in that order; junction bases with no gene match: 10. This CDR3 is built from 16 residues. The germline CDR1 and CDR2 sequences are DFQATT and SNEGSKA (reference sequence). The CDR3 DNA reads TGCAGTGCCACCAGCAAAGCGGGGGGCAGCACAGATACGCAGTATTTT. It codes for CSATSKAGGSTDTQYF.

This clonotype was seen many times. The gene calls are TRBV6-6 and TRBJ1-2; D is ambiguous. The CDR3 has 13 residues. V was shortened by 4 bases and J by 4 bases, with 10 bases between the two germline ends. Per the germline V gene, CDR1 is MNHNY and CDR2 is SVGAGI (reference sequence). CDR3 residues: CASSSTAIYGYTF. DNA of the CDR3: TGTGCCAGCAGTTCCACAGCCATCTATGGCTACACCTTC.

V gene TRBV7-8 combines with J gene TRBJ2-5; D might be TRBD1 (5 bases). The germline V and J ends were trimmed by 3 bases and 4 bases, with 15 bases remaining between them. The CDR3 totals 15 residues. Germline-derived CDR1 and CDR2 are SGHVS and FQNEAQ. The CDR3 loop is CASSLDTDFAETQYF. CDR3 coding DNA: TGTGCCAGCAGCTTGGACACCGACTTTGCAGAGACCCAGTACTTC.

The genes are TRBV18 and TRBJ2-7; no definite D call. Germline loops: CDR1 KGHSH, CDR2 LQKENI. The length of the CDR3 is 14 residues. The V end was cut by 3 bases, the J end by 2 bases, with 11 bases between. CDR3 nucleotide sequence: TGTGCCAGCTCACCCATCGGCGTTCCCTACGAGCAGTACTTC. Translated: CASSPIGVPYEQYF.